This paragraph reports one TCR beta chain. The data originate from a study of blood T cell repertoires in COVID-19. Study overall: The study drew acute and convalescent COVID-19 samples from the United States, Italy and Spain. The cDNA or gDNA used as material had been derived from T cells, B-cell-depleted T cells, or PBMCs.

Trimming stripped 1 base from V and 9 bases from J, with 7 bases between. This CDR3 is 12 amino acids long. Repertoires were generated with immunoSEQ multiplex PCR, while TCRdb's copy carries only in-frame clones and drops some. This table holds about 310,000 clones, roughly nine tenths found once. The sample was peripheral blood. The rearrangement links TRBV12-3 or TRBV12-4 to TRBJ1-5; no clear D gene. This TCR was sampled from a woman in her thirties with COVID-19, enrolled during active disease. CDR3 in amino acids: CASSLVGSPQHF. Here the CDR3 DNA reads TGTGCCAGCAGTTTAGTCGGGTCGCCCCAGCATTTT.